The 16 T cell receptor beta chains below were found in one sample sequenced in a study of blood T cell repertoires in COVID-19. Sequencing used immunoSEQ multiplex PCR; TCRdb keeps in-frame clones, though not all of them. In the table there are some 130,000 clones, more than 70% of which are singletons. Sequenced input: PBMCs or T cells enriched from blood (not recorded which). The receptors were sampled from a man aged 40-49 years with acute COVID-19.

The sample holds one count of this clone. CDR3 loop: CASNREYGYGYTF. In nucleotides, the CDR3 is TGTGCCAGCAATAGGGAGTACGGCTATGGCTACACCTTC. The chain recombines TRBV6-5 with TRBJ1-2; D unresolved. Germline lookup yields CDR1 MNHEY and CDR2 SVGAGI. V was trimmed by 7 bases and J by 4 bases, leaving 13 bases between them. This CDR3 is 13 amino acids long.

The CDR3, as DNA: TGTGCCAGTAGTGCAACAGGGGGAAGGGACACCGGGGAGCTGTTTTTT. This translates into CASSATGGRDTGELFF. The chain joins TRBV19 to TRBJ2-2; 8 bases are a match to TRBD1. This CDR3 is 16 amino acids long. J was trimmed by 3 bases and V by 5 bases; bases with no gene match: 8. CDR1 LNHDA and CDR2 SQIVND come from the germline V gene (reference sequence).

This chain connects TRBV7-2 to TRBJ2-5; 11 positions match TRBD2. From germline, CDR1 is SGHTA and CDR2 FQGNSA. V lost 10 bases, J lost 5 bases, and 3 bases stayed unmatched. This CDR3 comprises 12 residues. CDR3 loop: CAIAGGFETQYF. The CDR3, as DNA: TGTGCCATAGCGGGGGGGTTTGAGACCCAGTACTTC.

This CDR3 reads CASNDRADGELFF. The CDR3 DNA sequence: TGTGCCAGCAACGACAGGGCGGACGGGGAGCTGTTTTTT. The rearrangement joins TRBV6-5 to TRBJ2-2; 7 nucleotides align to TRBD1. The germline gives CDR1 MNHEY, CDR2 SVGAGI. This CDR3 contains 13 residues. V gave up 7 bases and J gave up 7 bases; unmatched junction bases: 6.

This clone appeared once. The chain joins TRBV5-4 to TRBJ2-5, with D tentatively TRBD2 (7 bases). V was cut by 10 bases and J by 4 bases, with 23 bases left in between. The germline V gene encodes CDR1 SGHNT and CDR2 YYREEE (reference sequence). The CDR3 spans 15 residues. The CDR3 DNA follows: TGTGCCGCTGCAGAGGGATCGAGGGGGGGAGAGACCCAGTACTTC. It is translated as CAAAEGSRGGETQYF. The full variable domain, its missing parts supplied by reference TRBV5-4 and TRBJ2-5, is ETGVTQSPTHLIKTRGQQVTLRCSSQSGHNTVSWYQQALGQGPQFIFQYYREEENGRGNFPPRFSGLQFPNYSSELNVNALELDDSALYLCAAAEGSRGGETQYFGPGTRLLVL.

The gene calls are TRBV24-1 and TRBJ2-2, with unresolved D. Per the germline V gene, CDR1 is KGHDR and CDR2 is SFDVKD. Between the trimmed V and J ends, which lost 1 base and 1 base, there was a span of 9 bases. This CDR3 is built from 16 residues. The chain's CDR3 is CATSDFGIQNTGELFF. The CDR3 region has the DNA TGTGCCACCAGTGATTTTGGCATACAGAACACCGGGGAGCTGTTTTTT.

This chain's CDR3 is CASSTSAGGYTEAFF. CDR3 sequence (DNA): TGCGCCAGCAGCACATCCGCAGGGGGATATACTGAAGCTTTCTTT. The chain combines TRBV5-1 with TRBJ1-1, with 7 bases matching TRBD1. Looked up from germline, CDR1 is SGHRS and CDR2 is YFSETQ. The CDR3 has 15 residues. V lost 4 bases and J lost 5; bases outside the gene matches: 11.

This sequence joins TRBV10-3 and TRBJ1-6; weak D call: TRBD1 (5 bases). Per germline, CDR1 ENHRY and CDR2 SYGVKD. V was trimmed by 11 bases and J by 0 bases, leaving 8 bases between them. CDR3 length: 13 amino acids. The CDR3 reads CAARVSYNSPLHF. In DNA form, the CDR3 reads TGTGCCGCCAGGGTCTCCTATAATTCACCCCTCCACTTT.

This clone came up a few times. This chain uses TRBV9 with TRBJ2-2; 7 bases map to TRBD1. The CDR3 has 13 residues. CDR1 is SGDLS, CDR2 YYNGEE, per germline. V shed 10 bases, J shed 5 bases, and the junction held 8 bases outside the gene matches. CDR3 bases: TGTGCCTCGTCGGACAGGACTACCGGGGAGCTGTTTTTT. Translated, it gives CASSDRTTGELFF.

This rearrangement joins TRBV6-2 or TRBV6-3 to TRBJ2-1, with 9 positions matching TRBD2. CDR3 size: 13 residues. Unmatched junction bases numbered 4, after V lost 4 bases and J lost 9 bases. CDR1 is MNHEY, CDR2 SVGEGT, per germline. CDR3 amino acids: CASSSLAGTEQFF. For the CDR3, the DNA is TGTGCCAGCAGTTCTCTAGCGGGGACTGAGCAGTTCTTC.

This clone was observed a handful of times. The rearrangement joins TRBV21-1 to TRBJ2-7; the table's TRBD2 call for D was not verified on the DNA. TRBV21-1 is annotated as a pseudogene. The CDR3 has 14 amino acids. This CDR3 reads CASSNSGFSYEQYF. The CDR3 DNA follows: TGTGCCAGCAGCAACAGCGGATTCTCCTACGAGCAGTACTTC.

The CDR3 spells CSVVGGNYYGYTF. The CDR3 DNA sequence: TGCAGCGTTGTCGGAGGGAACTACTATGGCTACACCTTC. The V and J genes are TRBV29-1 and TRBJ1-2; D is unresolved. This CDR3 is 13 amino acids long. The V gene lost 4 bases and the J gene lost 3 bases, with 12 bases spanning the gap. Germline V gene data show CDR1 as SQVTM and CDR2 as ANQGSEA.

The chain couples TRBV12-3 or TRBV12-4 to TRBJ1-5, with a weak D call TRBD1 (6 bases). V was pared by 8 bases and J by 4 bases, with 9 bases between. The CDR3 is 12 residues long. The CDR3 sequence is CASGRGNQPQHF. The CDR3 coding sequence is TGTGCCAGCGGGAGGGGGAATCAGCCCCAGCATTTT.

V usage is TRBV6-1 and J usage is TRBJ2-7, with D possibly matching TRBD1 (7 bases). Germline CDR1 MNHNS, CDR2 SASEGT. V was cut by 4 bases and J by 3 bases, with 19 bases left in between. CDR3 length: 16 residues. CDR3 nucleotide sequence: TGTGCCAGCAGTGTGTTTTCGGGGCAGGGGGGCTACGAGCAGTACTTC. It yields the protein CASSVFSGQGGYEQYF.

This rearrangement joins TRBV11-2 to TRBJ2-1; D not certain. Germline V lookup: CDR1 SGHAT, CDR2 FQNNGV. Trimming pared 2 bases from V and 8 bases from J, leaving 4 bases between. The length of the CDR3 is 11 residues. The CDR3 region is CASSLIYEQFF. CDR3 nucleotides: TGTGCCAGCAGCTTAATCTATGAGCAGTTCTTC.

The CDR3 DNA reads as TGTGCCAGCAGTTTATACCACCTAGGCGAGCAGTTCTTC. Encoded protein: CASSLYHLGEQFF. The chain has TRBV25-1 and TRBJ2-1, with unresolved D. The germline V and J ends were trimmed by 5 bases and 10 bases, with 15 bases remaining between them. The length of the CDR3 is 13 residues. Germline values: CDR1 MGHDK, CDR2 SYGVNS.